One sample yielded the 18 T cell receptor beta chains listed below, sequenced in a study of immune cell composition in non-small cell lung cancer. Assay: immunoSEQ multiplex PCR; the TCRdb copy retains only in-frame clones and omits some. The sample comprises fewer than 2,500 clones, just under 75% of which are singletons, and 17% rests with the top ten. The same data also contributed to another study, on CD4 T cells in lung cancer.

The source material was lung tumor tissue. These TCRs come from a human donor with non-small cell lung cancer.

The J gene is TRBJ1-4, the V gene TRBV11-2, with D uncertain. This CDR3 contains 14 residues. The V gene lost 5 bases and the J gene lost 0 bases, with 7 bases spanning the gap. Germline V CDR1 and CDR2: SGHAT, FQNNGV. As DNA, the CDR3 is TGTGCCAGCAGCGTATCTACAACTAATGAAAAACTGTTTTTT. Amino acid sequence: CASSVSTTNEKLFF.

Only one count was recorded for this clone. This chain links TRBV7-2 with TRBJ1-1; maybe TRBD1 (6 bases). Trimming stripped 8 bases from V and 11 bases from J, with 21 bases between. This CDR3 contains 13 residues. Germline lookup yields CDR1 SGHTA and CDR2 FQGNSA. CDR3 protein: CASGRQAGTGAFF. Here the CDR3 DNA reads TGTGCCAGCGGAAGACAGGCCGGAACAGGGGCTTTCTTT.

The V call is TRBV28, the J call TRBJ2-7; 8 positions agree with TRBD1. V lost 6 bases and J lost 12; bases outside the gene matches: 25. The CDR3 has 17 amino acids. Germline V lookup: CDR1 MDHEN, CDR2 SYDVKM. The CDR3 loop reads CASRVRGDRNGGVPSYF. In DNA form, the CDR3 reads TGTGCCAGCAGGGTTAGGGGGGACAGGAACGGAGGGGTACCCTCGTACTTC.

This clone was seen a single time. The chain carries TRBV14 and TRBJ2-5; 9 nucleotides line up with TRBD2. V was clipped by 4 bases and J by 4 bases; unmatched bases: 4. The CDR3 has 14 residues. The germline CDR1 and CDR2 sequences are SGHDN and FVKESK. The CDR3, as DNA: TGTGCCAGCAGCCTGGGACTAGCTCGAGAGACCCAGTACTTC. This sequence encodes CASSLGLARETQYF. Combining the CDR3 with reference TRBV14 and TRBJ2-5 gives the whole variable domain EAGVTQFPSHSVIEKGQTVTLRCDPISGHDNLYWYRRVMGKEIKFLLHFVKESKQDESGMPNNRFLAERTGGTYSTLKVQPAELEDSGVYFCASSLGLARETQYFGPGTRLLVL.

The V and J genes are TRBV5-1 and TRBJ1-1, with 7 bases identical to TRBD1. The germline V gene has CDR1 SGHRS and CDR2 YFSETQ. The CDR3 runs 16 residues. Trimming cost V 4 bases and J 2 bases; bases outside gene matches: 11. The CDR3 loop reads CASSPRPGQINTEAFF. CDR3 nucleotide sequence: TGCGCCAGCAGCCCCAGACCGGGACAGATTAACACTGAAGCTTTCTTT.

The chain uses TRBV4-2 and TRBJ2-3; TRBD1 is a possible D gene (5 bases). CDR1 is LGHNA and CDR2 is YNFKEQ in the germline V gene. This CDR3 contains 14 residues. V was pared by 0 bases and J by 2 bases, with 6 bases between. CDR3 nucleotides: TGTGCCAGCAGCCAAGAAGGGGACACAGATACGCAGTATTTT. It yields the protein CASSQEGDTDTQYF.

The V gene is TRBV30, the J gene TRBJ1-6; 9 nucleotides agree with TRBD1. V trimming: 0 bases; J trimming: 6 bases; junction bases outside the gene matches: 3. Germline V gene lookup returns CDR1 GTSNPN and CDR2 SVGIG (reference sequence). The CDR3 is 15 amino acids. In DNA form, the CDR3 reads TGTGCCTGGAGTGTGACAGGGGGTAGTAATTCACCCCTCCACTTT. Protein: CAWSVTGGSNSPLHF.

This rearrangement joins TRBV5-8 to TRBJ2-6; perhaps TRBD2 as D (5 bases). V shed 2 bases and J shed 3 bases, with 21 bases lying between them. Germline V gene lookup returns CDR1 SGHTS and CDR2 YDEGEE. This CDR3 spans 19 amino acids. CDR3 in DNA: TGTGCCAGCAGCTTTCAATCTGGGCAGCCCCGGGGTGGGGCCAACGTCCTGACTTTC. Translated, it gives CASSFQSGQPRGGANVLTF.

Judged by abundance, this clone is large. The sample carries other DNA sequences with the same CDR3. The chain is built from TRBV19 and TRBJ1-1; D is undetermined. The CDR3 runs to 14 residues. In germline, CDR1 is LNHDA, CDR2 SQIVND (reference sequence). V lost 1 base to trimming and J lost 1 base, with 7 bases between them. CDR3 sequence (DNA): TGTGCCAGTAGTATAGGGCGGGGGAACACTGAAGCTTTCTTT. This codes for CASSIGRGNTEAFF.

The chain recombines TRBV6-5 with TRBJ2-7, with 9 bases that match TRBD2. This CDR3 spans 15 amino acids. From germline, CDR1 is MNHEY and CDR2 SVGAGI. The ends lost 4 bases at V and 3 bases at J; junction bases unmatched: 7. DNA for the CDR3: TGTGCCAGCAGTTGGGGACTAGCAGGAAACTACGAGCAGTACTTC. Encoded protein: CASSWGLAGNYEQYF.

The chain has TRBV7-6 and TRBJ2-2; D is uncertain. From germline, CDR1 is SGHVS and CDR2 FNYEAQ. This CDR3 comprises 14 residues. V lost 6 bases, J lost 2 bases, and 10 bases lay in between. CDR3 nucleotides: TGTGCCAGCAGTCTTGGGCTAAACACCGGGGAGCTGTTTTTT. Amino acids: CASSLGLNTGELFF.

The V gene is TRBV6-1, the J gene TRBJ1-2; tentative D call: TRBD1 (5 bases). CDR3 size: 14 residues. Deletions cut 2 bases from V and 6 bases from J, with 13 bases between. Germline CDR1 is MNHNS and CDR2 is SASEGT. CDR3 loop: CASSELVQDDGYTF. The CDR3 bases are TGTGCCAGCAGTGAATTGGTACAGGACGATGGCTACACCTTC.

The chain uses TRBV19 and TRBJ1-1; a possible D gene is TRBD1 (5 bases). Germline V gene lookup returns CDR1 LNHDA and CDR2 SQIVND (reference sequence). V lost 5 bases and J lost 0, with 10 bases in between. The CDR3 totals 14 residues. In DNA, the CDR3 is TGTGCCAGTAGTCTCGGGGGGGTGAACACTGAAGCTTTCTTT. Amino acids: CASSLGGVNTEAFF.

V usage is TRBV4-1 and J usage is TRBJ2-3; the match to TRBD2 covers 10 bases. Trimming removed 1 base from V and 3 bases from J; junction bases left unmatched: 4. Germline V lookup: CDR1 MGHRA, CDR2 YSYEKL. The CDR3 runs 16 residues. The CDR3 region is CASSQVSAGGTDTQYF. The CDR3 region has the DNA TGCGCCAGCAGCCAAGTCTCAGCGGGAGGGACAGATACGCAGTATTTT.

The chain employs TRBV21-1 and TRBJ2-7; TRBD2, the table's D call, lacks a check against the DNA. TRBV21-1 is an annotated pseudogene. The CDR3 runs to 18 residues. The chain's CDR3 is CASSSRGLAGVGSYEQYV. CDR3 DNA sequence: TGTGCCAGCAGCTCACGCGGACTAGCGGGAGTCGGGTCCTACGAGCAGTACGTC.

The V gene is TRBV21-1, the J gene TRBJ2-7; the D segment call TRBD2 is taken from the table without a DNA check. TRBV21-1 corresponds to a pseudogene. The CDR3 length is 18 residues. The DNA of the CDR3 is TGTGCCAGCAGCAAAGCACCCAGAAGCGGGAGGGCTTCCTACGAGCAGTACGTC. It codes for CASSKAPRSGRASYEQYV.

The chain joins TRBV19 to TRBJ1-1; 11 bases fit TRBD1. J gave up 11 bases and V 5 bases, and 7 bases lay outside the gene matches. This CDR3 region has 13 residues. The germline CDR1 and CDR2 sequences are LNHDA and SQIVND (reference sequence). The CDR3 protein is CASSGGQGALAFF. CDR3 nucleotide sequence: TGTGCCAGTAGTGGAGGACAGGGGGCTCTCGCTTTCTTT.

The chain joins TRBV5-1 to TRBJ2-7; no definite D call. This CDR3 is built from 18 residues. Germline CDR1 SGHRS, CDR2 YFSETQ. V lost 0 bases to trimming and J lost 0 bases, with 19 bases between them. The DNA for the CDR3 is TGCGCCAGCAGCTTGGGTCCACCCGGCGCTTGGAGCTCCTACGAGCAGTACGTC. Its protein product is CASSLGPPGAWSSYEQYV.